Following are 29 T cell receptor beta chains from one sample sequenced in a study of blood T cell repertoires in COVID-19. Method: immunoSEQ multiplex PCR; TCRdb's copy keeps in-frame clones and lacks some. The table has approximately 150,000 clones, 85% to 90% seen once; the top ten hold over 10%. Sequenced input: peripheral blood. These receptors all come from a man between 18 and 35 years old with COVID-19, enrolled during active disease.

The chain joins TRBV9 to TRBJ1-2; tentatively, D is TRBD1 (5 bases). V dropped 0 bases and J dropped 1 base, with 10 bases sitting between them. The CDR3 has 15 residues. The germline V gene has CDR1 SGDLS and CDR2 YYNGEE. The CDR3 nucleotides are TGTGCCAGCAGCGTAGCTGACAGTCGTAACTATGGCTACACCTTC. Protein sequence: CASSVADSRNYGYTF.

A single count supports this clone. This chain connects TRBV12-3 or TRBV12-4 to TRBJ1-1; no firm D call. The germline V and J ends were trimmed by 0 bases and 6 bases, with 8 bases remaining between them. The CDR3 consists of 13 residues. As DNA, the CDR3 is TGTGCCAGCAGTTTAGCAGTCCAGGCTGAAGCTTTCTTT. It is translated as CASSLAVQAEAFF.

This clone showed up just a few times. The CDR3 spells CASSPRGGWNTGELFF. The CDR3 region has the DNA TGTGCCAGCAGTCCTAGGGGAGGGTGGAACACCGGGGAGCTGTTTTTT. The chain is built from TRBV2 and TRBJ2-2; TRBD2 matches at 7 bases. Germline V gene data show CDR1 as SNHLY and CDR2 as FYNNEI. The CDR3 covers 16 residues. Trimming cost V 5 bases and J 1 base; bases outside gene matches: 7.

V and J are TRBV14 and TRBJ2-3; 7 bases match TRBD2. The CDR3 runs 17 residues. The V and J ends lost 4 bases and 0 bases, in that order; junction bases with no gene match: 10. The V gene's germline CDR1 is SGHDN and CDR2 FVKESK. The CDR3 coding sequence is TGTGCCAGCAGCCCTAATACCGGGACTACTAGCACAGATACGCAGTATTTT. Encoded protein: CASSPNTGTTSTDTQYF.

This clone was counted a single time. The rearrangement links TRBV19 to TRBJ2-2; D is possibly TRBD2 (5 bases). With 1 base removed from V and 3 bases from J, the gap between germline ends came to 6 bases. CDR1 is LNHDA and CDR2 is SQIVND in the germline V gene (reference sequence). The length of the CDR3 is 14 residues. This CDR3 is CASSIGGHTGELFF. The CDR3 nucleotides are TGTGCCAGTAGTATAGGAGGGCACACCGGGGAGCTGTTTTTT.

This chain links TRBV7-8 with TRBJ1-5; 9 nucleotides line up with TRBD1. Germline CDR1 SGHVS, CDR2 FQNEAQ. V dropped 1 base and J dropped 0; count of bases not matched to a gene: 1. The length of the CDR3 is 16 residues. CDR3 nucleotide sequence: TGTGCCAGCAGCTTAGAGGGACAGGGTAGCAATCAGCCCCAGCATTTT. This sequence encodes CASSLEGQGSNQPQHF.

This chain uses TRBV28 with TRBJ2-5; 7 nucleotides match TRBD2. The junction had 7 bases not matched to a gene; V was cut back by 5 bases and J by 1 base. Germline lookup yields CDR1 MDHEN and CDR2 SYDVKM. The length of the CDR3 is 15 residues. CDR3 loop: CASSRPSGGQETQYF. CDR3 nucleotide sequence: TGTGCCAGCAGTCGTCCTTCGGGGGGCCAAGAGACCCAGTACTTC.

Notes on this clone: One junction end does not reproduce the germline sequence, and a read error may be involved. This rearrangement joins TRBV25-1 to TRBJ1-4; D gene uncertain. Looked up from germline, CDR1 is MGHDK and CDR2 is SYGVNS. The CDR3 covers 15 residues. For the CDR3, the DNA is TGTGCCAGCAGTGGGGCCACAGCTCTTAATGAAAAACTGCTTTTT. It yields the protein CASSGATALNEKLLF. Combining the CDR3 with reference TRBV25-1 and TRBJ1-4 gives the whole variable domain EADIYQTPRYLVIGTGKKITLECSQTMGHDKMYWYQQDPGMELHLIHYSYGVNSTEKGDLSSESTVSRIRTEHFPLTLESARPSHTSQYLCASSGATALNEKLLFGSGTQLSVL.

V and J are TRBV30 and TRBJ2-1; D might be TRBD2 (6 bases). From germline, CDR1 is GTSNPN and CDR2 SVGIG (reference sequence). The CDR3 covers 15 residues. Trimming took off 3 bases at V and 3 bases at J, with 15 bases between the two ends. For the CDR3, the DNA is TGTGCCTGGAGCCATCGGGACTTGGACTACAATGAGCAGTTCTTC. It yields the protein CAWSHRDLDYNEQFF.

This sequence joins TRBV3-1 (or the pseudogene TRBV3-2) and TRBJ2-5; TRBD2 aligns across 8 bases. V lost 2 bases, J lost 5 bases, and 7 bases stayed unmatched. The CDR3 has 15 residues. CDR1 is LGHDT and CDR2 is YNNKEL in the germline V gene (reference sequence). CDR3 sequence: CASSQTGGVFETQYF. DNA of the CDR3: TGTGCCAGCAGCCAAACGGGGGGGGTCTTCGAGACCCAGTACTTC.

In nucleotides, the CDR3 is TGTGCCAGCAGCTCTGGGGCATTTTTCCCCAAAGTCGGAGTGGAGCAGTACTTC. This translates into CASSSGAFFPKVGVEQYF. V is TRBV6-2 or TRBV6-3 and J is TRBJ2-7, with a weak D call TRBD1 (5 bases). Germline CDR1 reads MNHEY; CDR2 reads SVGEGT. This CDR3 contains 18 residues. V was cut by 6 bases and J by 7 bases, with 31 bases left in between.

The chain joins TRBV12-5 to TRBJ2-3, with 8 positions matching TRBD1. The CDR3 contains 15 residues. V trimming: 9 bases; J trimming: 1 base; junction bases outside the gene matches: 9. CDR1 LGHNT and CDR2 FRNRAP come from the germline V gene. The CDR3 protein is CARDRQGMGTDTQYF. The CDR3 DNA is TGTGCTAGGGACAGACAGGGGATGGGCACAGATACGCAGTATTTT.

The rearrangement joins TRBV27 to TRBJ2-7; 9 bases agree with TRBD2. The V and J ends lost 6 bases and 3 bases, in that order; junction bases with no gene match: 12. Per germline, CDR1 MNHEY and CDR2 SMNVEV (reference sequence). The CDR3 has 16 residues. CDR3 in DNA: TGTGCCAGCAGCACATACTTGAGAGCGGGAGGCTACGAGCAGTACTTC. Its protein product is CASSTYLRAGGYEQYF.

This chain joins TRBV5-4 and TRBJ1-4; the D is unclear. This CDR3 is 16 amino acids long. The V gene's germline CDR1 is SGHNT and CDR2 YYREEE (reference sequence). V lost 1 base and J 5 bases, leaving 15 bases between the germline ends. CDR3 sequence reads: CASSLSSREGNEKLFF. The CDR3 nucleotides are TGTGCCAGCAGCTTGAGTTCTCGGGAAGGGAATGAAAAACTGTTTTTT.

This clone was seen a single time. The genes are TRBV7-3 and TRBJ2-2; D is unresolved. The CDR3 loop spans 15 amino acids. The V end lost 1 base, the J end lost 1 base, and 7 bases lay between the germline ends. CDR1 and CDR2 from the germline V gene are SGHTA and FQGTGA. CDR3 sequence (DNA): TGTGCCAGCAGCTTAAACGCCAGGAACACCGGGGAGCTGTTTTTT. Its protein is CASSLNARNTGELFF.

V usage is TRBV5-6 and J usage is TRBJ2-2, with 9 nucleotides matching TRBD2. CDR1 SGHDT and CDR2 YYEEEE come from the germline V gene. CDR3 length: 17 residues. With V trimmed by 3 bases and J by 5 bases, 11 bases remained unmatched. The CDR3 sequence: CASSSDLSGRRTGELFF. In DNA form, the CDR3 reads TGTGCCAGCAGCTCGGACCTCAGCGGGAGGAGGACCGGGGAGCTGTTTTTT.

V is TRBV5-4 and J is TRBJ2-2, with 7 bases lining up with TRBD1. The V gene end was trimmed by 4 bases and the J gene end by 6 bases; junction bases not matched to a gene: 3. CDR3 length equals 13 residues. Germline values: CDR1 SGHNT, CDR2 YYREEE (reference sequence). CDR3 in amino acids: CASSRQGAGELFF. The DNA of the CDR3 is TGTGCCAGCAGCCGACAGGGTGCCGGGGAGCTGTTTTTT. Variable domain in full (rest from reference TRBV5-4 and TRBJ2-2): ETGVTQSPTHLIKTRGQQVTLRCSSQSGHNTVSWYQQALGQGPQFIFQYYREEENGRGNFPPRFSGLQFPNYSSELNVNALELDDSALYLCASSRQGAGELFFGEGSRLTVL.

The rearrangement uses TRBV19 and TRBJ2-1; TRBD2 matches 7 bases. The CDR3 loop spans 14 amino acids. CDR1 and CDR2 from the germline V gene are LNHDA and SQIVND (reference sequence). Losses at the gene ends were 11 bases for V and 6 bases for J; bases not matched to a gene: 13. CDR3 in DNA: TGTGCCGCCTCAGCGGGAAGGGTAGGCAATGAGCAGTTCTTC. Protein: CAASAGRVGNEQFF.

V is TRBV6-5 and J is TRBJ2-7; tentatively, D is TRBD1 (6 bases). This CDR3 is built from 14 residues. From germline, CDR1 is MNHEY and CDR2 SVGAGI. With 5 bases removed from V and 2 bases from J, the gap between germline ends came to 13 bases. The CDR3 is CASSHPDRAYEQYF. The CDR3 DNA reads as TGTGCCAGCAGTCACCCGGACAGAGCCTACGAGCAGTACTTC.

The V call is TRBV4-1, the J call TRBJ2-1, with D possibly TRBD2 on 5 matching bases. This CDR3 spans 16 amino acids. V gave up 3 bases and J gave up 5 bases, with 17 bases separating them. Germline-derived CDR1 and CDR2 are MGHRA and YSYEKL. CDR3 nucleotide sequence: TGCGCCAGCAGCCACGAGACTAACGAAGAGAACAATGAGCAGTTCTTC. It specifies CASSHETNEENNEQFF.

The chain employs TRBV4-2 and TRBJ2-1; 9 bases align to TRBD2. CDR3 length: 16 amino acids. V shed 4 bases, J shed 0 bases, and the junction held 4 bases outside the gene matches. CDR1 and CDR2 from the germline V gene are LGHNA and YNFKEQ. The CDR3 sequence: CASSLGGRGSYNEQFF. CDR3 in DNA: TGTGCCAGCAGCCTCGGCGGGAGGGGCTCCTACAATGAGCAGTTCTTC.

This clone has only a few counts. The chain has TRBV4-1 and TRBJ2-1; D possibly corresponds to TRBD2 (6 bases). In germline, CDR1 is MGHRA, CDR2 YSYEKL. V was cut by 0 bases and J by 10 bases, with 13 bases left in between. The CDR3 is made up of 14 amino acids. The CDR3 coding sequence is TGCGCCAGCAGCCAAGAGCAGGGCGCGGGGGAGCAGTTCTTC. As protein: CASSQEQGAGEQFF.

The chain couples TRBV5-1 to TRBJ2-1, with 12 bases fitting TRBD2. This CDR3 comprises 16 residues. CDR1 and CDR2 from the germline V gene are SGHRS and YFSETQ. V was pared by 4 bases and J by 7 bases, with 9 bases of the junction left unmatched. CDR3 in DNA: TGCGCCAGCAGCACGAGGGGGCTAGCGGGAGGGAATGAGCAGTTCTTC. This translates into CASSTRGLAGGNEQFF.

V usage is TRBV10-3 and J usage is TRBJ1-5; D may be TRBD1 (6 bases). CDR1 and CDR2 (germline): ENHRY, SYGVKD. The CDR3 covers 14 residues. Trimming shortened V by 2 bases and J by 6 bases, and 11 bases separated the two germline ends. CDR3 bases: TGTGCCATCAGTGAGACAGGGCAGGGTCAGCCCCAGCATTTT. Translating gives CAISETGQGQPQHF.

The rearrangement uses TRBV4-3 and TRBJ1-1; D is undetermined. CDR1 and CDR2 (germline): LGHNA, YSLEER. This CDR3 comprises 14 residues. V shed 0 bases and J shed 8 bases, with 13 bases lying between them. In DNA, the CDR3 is TGCGCCAGCAGCCAAGATCGGCGCGTACAGGAAGCTTTCTTT. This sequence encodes CASSQDRRVQEAFF.

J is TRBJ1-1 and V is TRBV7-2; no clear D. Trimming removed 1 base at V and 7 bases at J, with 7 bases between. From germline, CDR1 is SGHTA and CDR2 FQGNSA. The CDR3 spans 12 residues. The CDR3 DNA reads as TGTGCCAGCAGCTTAGGTTCGGGTGAAGCTTTCTTT. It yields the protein CASSLGSGEAFF.

The CDR3 is CASSPLGLAGGVHEQYF. The CDR3 nucleotides read TGTGCCAGCAGTCCCCTCGGACTAGCGGGAGGGGTCCACGAGCAGTACTTC. The gene calls are TRBV28 and TRBJ2-7, with 15 bases identical to TRBD2. Germline V CDR1 and CDR2: MDHEN, SYDVKM. V was clipped by 5 bases and J by 5 bases; unmatched bases: 10. This CDR3 has 17 amino acids. Complete variable domain (other parts from reference TRBV28 and TRBJ2-7): DVKVTQSSRYLVKRTGEKVFLECVQDMDHENMFWYRQDPGLGLRLIYFSYDVKMKEKGDIPEGYSVSREKKERFSLILESASTNQTSMYLCASSPLGLAGGVHEQYFGPGTRLTVT.

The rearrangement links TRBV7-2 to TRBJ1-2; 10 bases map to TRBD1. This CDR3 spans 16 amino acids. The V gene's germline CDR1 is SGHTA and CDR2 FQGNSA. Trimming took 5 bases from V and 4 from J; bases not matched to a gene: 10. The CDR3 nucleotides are TGTGCCAGCAGCGGAGGGACCGGGACAGGGGCCTATGGCTACACCTTC. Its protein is CASSGGTGTGAYGYTF.

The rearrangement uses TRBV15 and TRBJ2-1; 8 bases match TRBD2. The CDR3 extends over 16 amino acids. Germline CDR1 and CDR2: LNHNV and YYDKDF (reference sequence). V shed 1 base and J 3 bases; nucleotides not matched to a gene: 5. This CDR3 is CATSRGASGFYNEQFF. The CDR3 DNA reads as TGTGCCACCAGCAGAGGGGCTAGCGGGTTCTACAATGAGCAGTTCTTC.